This is a list of T cell receptor beta chains from one sample in a study of early T cells in non-severe SARS-CoV-2 infection. TCRdb fed the 5' RACE reads into MiXCR, producing one record per CDR3 protein. The table shows just under 45,000 distinct CDR3 sequences, with roughly 11% occurring only once. Sequencing was done on a sample of whole blood. These receptors originate from an adult who was a healthcare worker with PCR-confirmed SARS-CoV-2 infection or an uninfected control (not recorded which). Each CDR3 is given with its conserved first and last residue. A D gene is named only where the DNA matches it firmly. Size tells how often a clone was seen (once, few, many) or the class of an expanded clone, and some rows leave it out.

clone_size	d_call	v_call	j_call	cdr3_nt	cdr3_aa
NA	NA	TRBV3-1	TRBJ2-4	TGTGCCAGCAGCCAAGGGGAGGCCAAAAACATTCAGTACTTC	CASSQGEAKNIQYF
medium-sized	NA	TRBV24-1	TRBJ2-2	TGTGCCACCAGTGATTTGCAGGCAGGCGCTGACACCGGGGAGCTGTTTTTT	CATSDLQAGADTGELFF
many	TRBD2	TRBV20-1	TRBJ2-7	TGCAGTGCAGCCAGTAGCGGGGGACTCTCCGAGCAGTACTTC	CSAASSGGLSEQYF
NA	TRBD2	TRBV30	TRBJ2-3	TGTGCCTTAACTAGCGGGGACCCCACAGATACGCAGTATTTT	CALTSGDPTDTQYF
many	NA	TRBV14	TRBJ2-7	TGTGCCAGCAGCCTAGACGTGGGGTCAGCCTACGAGCAGTACTTC	CASSLDVGSAYEQYF
few	NA	TRBV10-3	TRBJ2-5	TGTGCCATCAGTGTAATAACAGGGCCAGAGACCCAGTACTTC	CAISVITGPETQYF
many	NA	TRBV11-2	TRBJ1-1	TGTGCCAGCAGCGCTACAGGGACTGCGTACACTGAAGCTTTCTTT	CASSATGTAYTEAFF
NA	TRBD1	TRBV10-3	TRBJ1-4	TGTGCCATCCGGGACAGGGATGATGAAAAACTGTTTTTT	CAIRDRDDEKLFF
many	NA	TRBV7-3	TRBJ2-2	TGTGCCAGCAGCTTAGTAGCGCGCGGGGAGCTGTTTTTT	CASSLVARGELFF
many	NA	TRBV7-3	TRBJ2-1	TGTGCCAGCAGCTGGGGACTTCCGTCCTACAATGAGCAGTTCTTC	CASSWGLPSYNEQFF
few	NA	TRBV27	TRBJ2-2	TGTGCCAGCAGTCAACGCTACACTCACACCGGGGAGCTGTTTTTT	CASSQRYTHTGELFF